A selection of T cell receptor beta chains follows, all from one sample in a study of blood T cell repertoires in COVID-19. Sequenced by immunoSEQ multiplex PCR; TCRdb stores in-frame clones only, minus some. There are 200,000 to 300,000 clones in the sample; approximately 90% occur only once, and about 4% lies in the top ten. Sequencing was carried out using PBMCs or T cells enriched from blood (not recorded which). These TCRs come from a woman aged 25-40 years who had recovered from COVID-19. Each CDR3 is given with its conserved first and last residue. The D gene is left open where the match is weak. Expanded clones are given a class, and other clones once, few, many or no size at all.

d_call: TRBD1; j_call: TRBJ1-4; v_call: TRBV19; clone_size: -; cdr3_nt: TGTGCCAGTAACGGACAGGGGGCCCGAAAACTGTTTTTT; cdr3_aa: CASNGQGARKLFF
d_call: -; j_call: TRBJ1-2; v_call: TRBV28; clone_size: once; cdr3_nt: TGTGCCAGCAGTGGCACCGGGCCGGGGGGAAATGCTGGCTACACCTTC; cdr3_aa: CASSGTGPGGNAGYTF
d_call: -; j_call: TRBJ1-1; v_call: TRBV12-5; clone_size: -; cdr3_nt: TGTGCTAGTGGTTTGGTTTTAAGGGACACCTATGAAGCTTTCTTT; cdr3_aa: CASGLVLRDTYEAFF
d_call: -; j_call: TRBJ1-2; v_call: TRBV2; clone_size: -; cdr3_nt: TGTGCCAGCAGGTCGACAGTTAACTATGGCTACACCTTC; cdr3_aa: CASRSTVNYGYTF
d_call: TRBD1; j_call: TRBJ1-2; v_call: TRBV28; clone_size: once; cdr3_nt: TGTGCCAGCACATACCCACAGGGGGCGCAGGGCTATGGCTACACCTTC; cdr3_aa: CASTYPQGAQGYGYTF
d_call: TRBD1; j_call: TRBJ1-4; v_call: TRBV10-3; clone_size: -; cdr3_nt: TGTGCCATCAGGGGAGTCGGGACAGGCAATGAAAAACTGTTTTTT; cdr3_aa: CAIRGVGTGNEKLFF
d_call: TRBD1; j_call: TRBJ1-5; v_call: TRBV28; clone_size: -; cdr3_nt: TGTGCCAGCAAGGGACAGGGGGGGAGTAGGGATCAGCCCCAGCATTTT; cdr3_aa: CASKGQGGSRDQPQHF
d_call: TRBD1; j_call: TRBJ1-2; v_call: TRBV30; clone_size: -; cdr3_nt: TGTGCCTGGGGGGACAGCTACTCTTATGGCTACACCTTC; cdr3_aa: CAWGDSYSYGYTF
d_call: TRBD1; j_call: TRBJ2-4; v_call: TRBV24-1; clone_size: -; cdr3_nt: TGTGCCACCAGTGAAACCGGGACAGGGACCAAAAACATTCAGTACTTC; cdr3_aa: CATSETGTGTKNIQYF
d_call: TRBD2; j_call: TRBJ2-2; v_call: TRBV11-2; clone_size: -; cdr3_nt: TGTGCCAGCAGCTTACGACTAGCGGGGGCGGCCGGGGAGCTGTTTTTT; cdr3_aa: CASSLRLAGAAGELFF
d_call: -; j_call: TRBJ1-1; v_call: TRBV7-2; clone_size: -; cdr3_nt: TGTGCCAGCAGCGCGGACAGACACACTGAAGCTTTCTTT; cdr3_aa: CASSADRHTEAFF
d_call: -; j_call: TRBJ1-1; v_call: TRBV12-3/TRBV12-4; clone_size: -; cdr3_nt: TGTGCCAGCAGTCAGTATACGAACACTGAAGCTTTCTTT; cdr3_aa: CASSQYTNTEAFF
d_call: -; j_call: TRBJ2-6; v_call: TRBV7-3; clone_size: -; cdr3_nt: TGTGCCAGCAGCTTAAATTCAGGGTTTGGGGCCAACGTCCTGACTTTC; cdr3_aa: CASSLNSGFGANVLTF
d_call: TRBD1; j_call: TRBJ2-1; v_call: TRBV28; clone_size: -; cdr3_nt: TGTGCCAGCAGCGGAGGACAGGGGACGAGTGAGCAGTTCTTC; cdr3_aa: CASSGGQGTSEQFF
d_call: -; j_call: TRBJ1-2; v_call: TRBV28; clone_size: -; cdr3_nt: TGTGCCAGCAGTTCAGGAGGGCTGGGCTATGGCTACACCTTC; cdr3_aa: CASSSGGLGYGYTF
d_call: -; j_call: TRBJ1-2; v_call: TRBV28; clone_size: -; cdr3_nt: TGTGCCAGCAGTTTACCCCCCCTGGAGGCTGCCTATGGCTACACCTTC; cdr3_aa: CASSLPPLEAAYGYTF
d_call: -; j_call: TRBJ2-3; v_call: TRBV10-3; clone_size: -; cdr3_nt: TGTGCCATTTCCGCGGTCCCCTCGGGAGTAGGCACAGATACGCAGTATTTT; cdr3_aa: CAISAVPSGVGTDTQYF
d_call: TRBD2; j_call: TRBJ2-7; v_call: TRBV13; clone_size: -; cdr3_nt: TGTGCCAGCAGCTTAGTAGCGGGGGCCTACGAGCAGTACTTC; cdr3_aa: CASSLVAGAYEQYF
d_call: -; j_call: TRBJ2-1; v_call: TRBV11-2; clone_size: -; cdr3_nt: TGTGCCAGCAGCTTAGGGCCTCACCAGTTCTTC; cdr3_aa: CASSLGPHQFF
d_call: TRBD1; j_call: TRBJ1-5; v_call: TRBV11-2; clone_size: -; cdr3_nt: TGTGCCAGCAGCTCGACAGGGGGAGGACGTCAGCCCCAGCATTTT; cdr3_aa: CASSSTGGGRQPQHF
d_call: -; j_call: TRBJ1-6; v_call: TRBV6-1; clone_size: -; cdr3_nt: TGTGCCAGCAGTGAAGGACAGGCCGTCAATTCACCCCTCCACTTT; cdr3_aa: CASSEGQAVNSPLHF
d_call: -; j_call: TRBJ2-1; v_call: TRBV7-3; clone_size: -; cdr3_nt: TGTGCCAGCAGCTTAGAGGCCTCTTACTTCAATGAGCAGTTCTTC; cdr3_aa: CASSLEASYFNEQFF
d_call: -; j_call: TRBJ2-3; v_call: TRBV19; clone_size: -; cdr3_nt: TGTGCCAGTCACGACTTATCCAGCACAGATACGCAGTATTTT; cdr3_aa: CASHDLSSTDTQYF
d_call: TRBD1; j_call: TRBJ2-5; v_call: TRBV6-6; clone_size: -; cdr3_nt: TGTGCCAGCAGTTACGGGGACAGTCGAGAGACCCAGTACTTC; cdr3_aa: CASSYGDSRETQYF
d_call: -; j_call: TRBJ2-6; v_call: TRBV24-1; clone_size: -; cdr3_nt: TGTGCCACCAGTGGACCCCGAGGGATGGCTGGGGCCAACGTCCTGACTTTC; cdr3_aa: CATSGPRGMAGANVLTF
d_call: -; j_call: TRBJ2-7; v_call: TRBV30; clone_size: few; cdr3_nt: TGTGCCTGGAGTGTACAGGGCCTGAATCCCGTCATCTCCTACGAGCAGTACTTC; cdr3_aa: CAWSVQGLNPVISYEQYF
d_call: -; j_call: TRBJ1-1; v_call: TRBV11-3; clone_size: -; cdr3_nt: TGTGCCAGCAGCCCATACAGGGACACTGAAGCTTTCTTT; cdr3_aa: CASSPYRDTEAFF
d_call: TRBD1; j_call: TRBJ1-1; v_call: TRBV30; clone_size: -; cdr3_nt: TGTGCCTGGAGGAGGATTACAGGGGTCCTCCGCCCTGAAGCTTTCTTT; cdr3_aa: CAWRRITGVLRPEAFF
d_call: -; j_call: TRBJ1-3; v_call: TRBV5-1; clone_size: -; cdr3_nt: TGCGCCAGCAGCTTGGCCGGGTTTACTGGAAACACCATATATTTT; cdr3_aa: CASSLAGFTGNTIYF
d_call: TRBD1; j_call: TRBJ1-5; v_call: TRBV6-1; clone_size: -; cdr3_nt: TGTGCCAGCGAGACAGGGGGCTTGGGCAATCAGCCCCAGCATTTT; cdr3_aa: CASETGGLGNQPQHF
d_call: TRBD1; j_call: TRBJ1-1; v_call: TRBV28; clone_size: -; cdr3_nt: TGTGCCAGCAGTGGGGGGGGACAGGGGATAGTTGAAGCTTTCTTT; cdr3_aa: CASSGGGQGIVEAFF
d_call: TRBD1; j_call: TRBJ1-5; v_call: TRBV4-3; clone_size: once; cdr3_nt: TGCGCCAGCAGCCCGTACCCCGGGACAGAGTTAGATCAGCCCCAGCATTTT; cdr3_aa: CASSPYPGTELDQPQHF
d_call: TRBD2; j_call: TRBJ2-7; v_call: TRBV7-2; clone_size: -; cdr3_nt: TGTGCCAGCAGCTTAGTTCGGGAGGGTGGGGAGCAGTACTTC; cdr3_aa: CASSLVREGGEQYF
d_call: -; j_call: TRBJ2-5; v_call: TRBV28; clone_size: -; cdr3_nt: TGTGCCAGCAGTTTACCTTTAGAGACCCAGTACTTC; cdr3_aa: CASSLPLETQYF
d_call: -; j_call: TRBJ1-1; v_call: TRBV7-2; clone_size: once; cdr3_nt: TGTGCCAGCAGCTTAGCTGCCTCGGTCTTTAACACTGAAGCTTTCTTT; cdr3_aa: CASSLAASVFNTEAFF
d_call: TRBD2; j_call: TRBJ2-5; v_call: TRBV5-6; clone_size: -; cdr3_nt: TGTGCCAGCCAACGGGCTAGCGGGAGGTCGGAGACCCAGTACTTC; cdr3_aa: CASQRASGRSETQYF
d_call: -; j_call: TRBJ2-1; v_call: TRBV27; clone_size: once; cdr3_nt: TGTGCCAGCAGTTTAGGCGGTTGGGTTAGCTCCTACAATGAGCAGTTCTTC; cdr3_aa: CASSLGGWVSSYNEQFF
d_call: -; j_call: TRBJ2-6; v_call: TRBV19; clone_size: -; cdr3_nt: TGTGCCAGTAGTATAAGGGGAAGATACTCTGGGGCCAACGTCCTGACTTTC; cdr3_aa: CASSIRGRYSGANVLTF
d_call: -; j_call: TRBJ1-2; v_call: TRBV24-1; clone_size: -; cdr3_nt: TGTGCCACCAGTGAACCGGGGATTAACTATGGCTACACCTTC; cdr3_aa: CATSEPGINYGYTF
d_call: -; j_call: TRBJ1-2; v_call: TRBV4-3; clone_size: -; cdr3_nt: TGCGCCAGCAGCGTCTCCAGCCGGACAAACTATGGCTACACCTTC; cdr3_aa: CASSVSSRTNYGYTF
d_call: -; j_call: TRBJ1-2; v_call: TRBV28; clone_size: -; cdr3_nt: TGTGCCAGCAGTTTTAGTGGGCTACAGGGAATTAATGGCTACACCTTC; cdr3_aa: CASSFSGLQGINGYTF
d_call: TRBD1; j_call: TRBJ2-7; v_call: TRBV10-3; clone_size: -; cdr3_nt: TGTGCCACGATTAGGGATAGACAGGGGGCTAGTTCGCCCGATTGCGAGCAGTACTTC; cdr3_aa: CATIRDRQGASSPDCEQYF
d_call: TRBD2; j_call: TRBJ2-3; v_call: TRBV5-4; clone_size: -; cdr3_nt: TGTGCCAGCAGCCTTAGCGGGACCCCAGATACGCAGTATTTT; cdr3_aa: CASSLSGTPDTQYF
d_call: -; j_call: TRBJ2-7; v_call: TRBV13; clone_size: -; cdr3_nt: TGTGCCAGCAGCTATACCAGACTGGACCTTAGGGGCGAGCAGTACTTC; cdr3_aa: CASSYTRLDLRGEQYF
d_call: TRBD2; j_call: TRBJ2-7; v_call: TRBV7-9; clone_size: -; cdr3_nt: TGTGCCAGCAGCTCCGGGACTAGCGGGAGTCCGTACTTC; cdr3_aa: CASSSGTSGSPYF
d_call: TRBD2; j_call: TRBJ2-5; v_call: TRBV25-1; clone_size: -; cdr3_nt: TGTGCCAGCAGTGAATCACTAGCGGGAGCGACCCAGTACTTC; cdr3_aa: CASSESLAGATQYF
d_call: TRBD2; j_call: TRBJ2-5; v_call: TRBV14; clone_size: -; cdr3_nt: TGTGCCAGCAGCCAAGTCCGGCTAGCGGGAGGATTCCAAGAGACCCAGTACTTC; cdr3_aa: CASSQVRLAGGFQETQYF
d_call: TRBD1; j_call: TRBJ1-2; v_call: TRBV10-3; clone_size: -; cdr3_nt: TGTGCCATCAGCGGACAGGAATCTAACTATGGCTACACCTTC; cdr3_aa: CAISGQESNYGYTF
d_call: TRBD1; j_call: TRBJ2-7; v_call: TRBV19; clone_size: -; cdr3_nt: TGTGCCAGTAGTATCCTGAATTCACGGACAGGGGCCTCCTACGAGCAGTACTTC; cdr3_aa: CASSILNSRTGASYEQYF
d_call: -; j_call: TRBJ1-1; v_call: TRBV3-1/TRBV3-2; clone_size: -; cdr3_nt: TGTGCCAGCAGCCAGGGTCGGGGGGGCACTGAAGCTTTCTTT; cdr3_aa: CASSQGRGGTEAFF
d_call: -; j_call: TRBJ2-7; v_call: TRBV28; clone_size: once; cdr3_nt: TGTGCCAGCGAGTTCCCAGGGGTTCCCTACGAGCAGTACTTC; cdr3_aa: CASEFPGVPYEQYF
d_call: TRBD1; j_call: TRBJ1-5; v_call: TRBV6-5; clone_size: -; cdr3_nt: TGTGCCACCGCCGGGACAGCGAATCGGAATCAGCCCCAGCATTTT; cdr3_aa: CATAGTANRNQPQHF